These 29 T cell receptor beta chains were sequenced from one sample in a study of blood T cell repertoires in COVID-19. Sequencing was performed with immunoSEQ multiplex PCR; in TCRdb, only in-frame clones are kept and a portion is missing. The sample gives 140,000 or so clones, about nine tenths of which show up once; about 11% is in the top ten. Sequencing input: PBMCs or T cells enriched from blood (not recorded which). These receptors were collected from a man aged 55 to 70 who had recovered from COVID-19.

This clone has a single count. The chain employs TRBV5-1 and TRBJ2-6; D gene uncertain. V lost 5 bases to trimming and J lost 3 bases, with 12 bases between them. Germline V gene sequence: CDR1 SGHRS, CDR2 YFSETQ. The CDR3 contains 15 residues. The CDR3 spells CASSVEVRGANVLTF. The CDR3 DNA sequence: TGCGCCAGCAGTGTTGAGGTACGTGGGGCCAACGTCCTGACTTTC.

This sequence joins TRBV7-9 and TRBJ2-1, with TRBD2 matching over 10 bases. The CDR3 is 15 residues long. V shed 5 bases and J 3 bases; nucleotides not matched to a gene: 4. CDR1 and CDR2 from the germline V gene are SEHNR and FQNEAQ (reference sequence). The CDR3 sequence is CASSPLAGVYNEQFF. The CDR3, as DNA: TGTGCCAGCAGCCCTCTAGCGGGGGTCTACAATGAGCAGTTCTTC. Together with reference TRBV7-9 and TRBJ2-1, the CDR3 gives the full variable domain: DTGVSQNPRHKITKRGQNVTFRCDPISEHNRLYWYRQTLGQGPEFLTYFQNEAQLEKSRLLSDRFSAERPKGSFSTLEIQRTEQGDSAMYLCASSPLAGVYNEQFFGPGTRLTVL.

This chain links TRBV19 with TRBJ1-1; TRBD1 aligns across 7 bases. There are 10 residues in the CDR3. CDR1 and CDR2 from the germline V gene are LNHDA and SQIVND (reference sequence). Germline trimming cut 8 bases from V and 7 bases from J; bases unmatched to any gene: 1. This CDR3 reads CASGTVEAFF. CDR3 bases: TGTGCCAGTGGGACAGTTGAAGCTTTCTTT. The entire variable domain, with the rest obtained from reference TRBV19 and TRBJ1-1, is as follows: DGGITQSPKYLFRKEGQNVTLSCEQNLNHDAMYWYRQDPGQGLRLIYYSQIVNDFQKGDIAEGYSVSREKKESFPLTVTSAQKNPTAFYLCASGTVEAFFGQGTRLTVV.

The CDR3 here is CASSLAQDRYEQFF. In DNA form, the CDR3 reads TGTGCCAGCAGCTTAGCCCAGGACAGGTATGAGCAGTTCTTC. V usage is TRBV11-2 and J usage is TRBJ2-1; 7 bases match TRBD1. Trimming at V came to 1 base and at J to 8 bases, leaving 5 bases not matched to a gene. This CDR3 is 14 amino acids long. Germline V gene data show CDR1 as SGHAT and CDR2 as FQNNGV.

The V gene is TRBV6-5, the J gene TRBJ1-6; D gene uncertain. The CDR3 sequence is 13 residues long. The ends were cut back, 5 bases at V and 7 bases at J, with 9 bases in the middle. CDR1 is MNHEY and CDR2 is SVGAGI in the germline V gene. CDR3 residues: CASSRGINSPLHF. In nucleotides, the CDR3 is TGTGCCAGCAGTCGGGGTATAAATTCACCCCTCCACTTT.

This chain connects TRBV6-1 to TRBJ1-6; 7 nucleotides match TRBD1. The V gene's germline CDR1 is MNHNS and CDR2 SASEGT. V lost 4 bases and J lost 7; bases outside the gene matches: 13. The CDR3 has 17 residues. CDR3 in amino acids: CASSGKLDRGPNSPLHF. The CDR3 DNA reads TGTGCCAGCAGTGGGAAATTGGATAGGGGGCCCAATTCACCCCTCCACTTT.

The V call is TRBV28, the J call TRBJ2-7, with D perhaps matching TRBD2 (5 bases). This CDR3 contains 15 residues. CDR1 MDHEN and CDR2 SYDVKM come from the germline V gene. Deletions cut 2 bases from V and 2 bases from J, with 13 bases between. The CDR3 DNA reads TGTGCCAGCAGTTTAATGGTATCCGGGACCTACGAGCAGTACTTC. Its translation: CASSLMVSGTYEQYF.

In DNA, the CDR3 is TGTGCCAGCAGTTCCCTAGCGGGGAGGGGCGGGGAGACCCAGTACTTC. Translated: CASSSLAGRGGETQYF. The chain is built from TRBV6-5 and TRBJ2-5; 9 bases are shared with TRBD2. Germline loops: CDR1 MNHEY, CDR2 SVGAGI. The CDR3 contains 16 residues. J was trimmed by 5 bases and V by 4 bases; bases with no gene match: 11.

This chain connects TRBV18 to TRBJ2-5; 11 bases fit TRBD2. The germline V gene has CDR1 KGHSH and CDR2 LQKENI. With 2 bases clipped from V and 4 bases from J, the junction kept 21 bases outside the gene matches. CDR3 length: 21 residues. CDR3 in DNA: TGTGCCAGCTCACCAAACGGTGGGGGGATAGCGGGAGGGCCGGCGGGAGAGACCCAGTACTTC. It encodes CASSPNGGGIAGGPAGETQYF.

This chain uses TRBV18 with TRBJ2-7; D not resolved. The CDR3 length is 14 residues. Between the trimmed V and J ends, which lost 1 base and 3 bases, there was a span of 10 bases. Germline CDR1 is KGHSH and CDR2 is LQKENI. CDR3 amino acids: CASSPLGLNYEQYF. As DNA, the CDR3 is TGTGCCAGCTCACCACTGGGCCTAAACTACGAGCAGTACTTC. Full variable domain (remainder filled in from reference TRBV18 and TRBJ2-7): NAGVMQNPRHLVRRRGQEARLRCSPMKGHSHVYWYRQLPEEGLKFMVYLQKENIIDESGMPKERFSAEFPKEGPSILRIQQVVRGDSAAYFCASSPLGLNYEQYFGPGTRLTVT.

The chain has TRBV7-9 and TRBJ2-7; TRBD2 is a possible D gene (5 bases). This CDR3 is built from 15 residues. The germline gives CDR1 SEHNR, CDR2 FQNEAQ (reference sequence). The ends were cut back, 5 bases at V and 2 bases at J, with 16 bases in the middle. CDR3 nucleotides: TGTGCCAGCAGCCCGGACTGGCAAGGCACCTACGAGCAGTACTTC. Translating it yields CASSPDWQGTYEQYF.

This clone appeared a single time. V is TRBV15 and J is TRBJ1-5; D call uncertain. Germline CDR1 and CDR2: LNHNV and YYDKDF (reference sequence). The CDR3 totals 14 residues. V gave up 0 bases and J gave up 6 bases, with 9 bases separating them. CDR3 in DNA: TGTGCCACCAGCAGAGAGGGCTCAAGTCAGCCCCAGCATTTT. Amino acid sequence: CATSREGSSQPQHF.

The chain recombines TRBV6-6 with TRBJ1-1; D is unresolved. CDR3 length: 13 residues. V was clipped by 7 bases and J by 4 bases, with 13 bases between them. Germline CDR1 is MNHNY and CDR2 is SVGAGI (reference sequence). CDR3 DNA: TGTGCCAGCAAGCGGGGTTCGGGCACTGAAGCTTTCTTT. It is translated as CASKRGSGTEAFF.

This clone was picked up a small number of times. The V and J genes are TRBV15 and TRBJ1-1, with TRBD1 matching 9 bases. Germline V gene sequence: CDR1 LNHNV, CDR2 YYDKDF (reference sequence). V lost 5 bases, J lost 3 bases, and 4 bases stayed unmatched. CDR3 length: 14 residues. The CDR3 reads CATSQTGGDTEAFF. In DNA form, the CDR3 reads TGTGCCACCAGCCAGACAGGGGGGGACACTGAAGCTTTCTTT.

CDR3 protein: CASSPGTSELGREQFF. As DNA, the CDR3 is TGTGCCAGCAGTCCAGGGACTAGCGAGTTAGGGAGGGAGCAGTTCTTC. The chain is built from TRBV2 and TRBJ2-1; 10 bases agree with TRBD2. The length of the CDR3 is 16 residues. With 5 bases clipped from V and 10 bases from J, the junction kept 14 bases outside the gene matches. Germline loops: CDR1 SNHLY, CDR2 FYNNEI. Full variable domain (rest looked up from reference TRBV2 and TRBJ2-1): EPEVTQTPSHQVTQMGQEVILRCVPISNHLYFYWYRQILGQKVEFLVSFYNNEISEKSEIFDDQFSVERPDGSNFTLKIRSTKLEDSAMYFCASSPGTSELGREQFFGPGTRLTVL.

This chain uses TRBV19 with TRBJ1-5; weak D call: TRBD1 (5 bases). V lost 7 bases to trimming and J lost 4 bases, with 26 bases between them. The CDR3 contains 18 residues. The V gene's germline CDR1 is LNHDA and CDR2 SQIVND (reference sequence). CDR3 sequence: CASKHISPDRALNQPQHF. DNA of the CDR3: TGTGCCAGTAAACATATTTCCCCCGACAGAGCCTTGAATCAGCCCCAGCATTTT.

The V call is TRBV7-6, the J call TRBJ2-5; 8 bases line up with TRBD2. V trimming: 0 bases; J trimming: 4 bases; junction bases outside the gene matches: 13. CDR3 size: 18 residues. Germline-derived CDR1 and CDR2 are SGHVS and FNYEAQ. CDR3 amino acids: CASSLAVRGRGARETQYF. In DNA form, the CDR3 reads TGTGCCAGCAGCTTAGCGGTACGGGGGCGGGGGGCGAGAGAGACCCAGTACTTC. Based on the CDR3 plus reference TRBV7-6 and TRBJ2-5, the full variable domain is GAGVSQSPRYKVTKRGQDVALRCDPISGHVSLYWYRQALGQGPEFLTYFNYEAQQDKSGLPNDRFSAERPEGSISTLTIQRTEQRDSAMYRCASSLAVRGRGARETQYFGPGTRLLVL.

J is TRBJ2-5 and V is TRBV30, with D possibly matching TRBD2 (5 bases). V was clipped by 2 bases and J by 7 bases, with 14 bases between them. The germline CDR1 and CDR2 sequences are GTSNPN and SVGIG (reference sequence). The CDR3 contains 13 residues. CDR3 amino acids: CAWSLLDEGTQYF. CDR3 DNA sequence: TGTGCCTGGAGTCTACTGGATGAGGGGACCCAGTACTTC. Complete variable domain (other parts from reference TRBV30 and TRBJ2-5): SQTIHQWPATLVQPVGSPLSLECTVEGTSNPNLYWYRQAAGRGLQLLFYSVGIGQISSEVPQNLSASRPQDRQFILSSKKLLLSDSGFYLCAWSLLDEGTQYFGPGTRLLVL.

Remarks on this clone: Germline is not matched at one junction end, which may reflect a read error. The chain employs TRBV19 and TRBJ1-1; TRBD1 matches 7 bases. There are 13 residues in the CDR3. Germline values: CDR1 LNHDA, CDR2 SQIVND (reference sequence). The CDR3 loop reads CASSLDRDTEAFF. CDR3 sequence (DNA): TGTGCCAGTAGTCTAGACAGGGACACTGAAGCTTTCTTT.

V and J are TRBV11-3 and TRBJ2-1; D remains unclear. The CDR3 covers 15 residues. CDR1 is SGHNT, CDR2 YENEEA, per germline. V lost 0 bases and J lost 10, with 16 bases in between. The CDR3, as DNA: TGTGCCAGCAGCTTAGATGCTTCGTACAGTTGGGAGCAGTTCTTC. Its protein product is CASSLDASYSWEQFF.

The chain couples TRBV28 to TRBJ2-2; D is possibly TRBD1 (5 bases). This CDR3 spans 13 amino acids. Trimming left V 5 bases short and J 4 bases short, with 8 bases between. Germline assignment: CDR1 MDHEN and CDR2 SYDVKM. The CDR3 coding sequence is TGTGCCAGCAGTCGACAGCGCACCGGGGAGCTGTTTTTT. Protein sequence: CASSRQRTGELFF.

The CDR3 protein is CASSKRLAGGVGELFF. CDR3 DNA sequence: TGTGCCAGCAGCAAAAGACTAGCGGGGGGTGTCGGGGAGCTGTTTTTT. The chain is built from TRBV5-4 and TRBJ2-2, with 13 bases that match TRBD2. The ends lost 4 bases at V and 7 bases at J; junction bases unmatched: 7. Germline CDR1 reads SGHNT; CDR2 reads YYREEE (reference sequence). CDR3 length: 16 amino acids.

The chain joins TRBV20-1 to TRBJ1-1, with D unresolved. The CDR3 is 11 amino acids. The V end was cut by 2 bases, the J end by 6 bases, with 7 bases between. Germline CDR1 and CDR2: DFQATT and SNEGSKA (reference sequence). The CDR3 here is CSARSKSEAFF. Here the CDR3 DNA reads TGCAGTGCTAGAAGCAAGTCTGAAGCTTTCTTT.

V and J are TRBV15 and TRBJ1-4; 8 bases line up with TRBD1. The CDR3 covers 17 residues. Trimming removed 1 base from V and 0 bases from J; junction bases left unmatched: 4. Germline CDR1 LNHNV, CDR2 YYDKDF (reference sequence). The CDR3 spells CATSRVAGGATNEKLFF. The DNA for the CDR3 is TGTGCCACCAGCAGAGTAGCAGGGGGCGCAACTAATGAAAAACTGTTTTTT.

The table lists this clone with a few counts. The CDR3 DNA follows: TGTGCCAGCAGCGGGGACAGGGGTAATCAGCCCCAGCATTTT. Translating it yields CASSGDRGNQPQHF. The rearrangement uses TRBV9 and TRBJ1-5; 10 bases are shared with TRBD1. Per germline, CDR1 SGDLS and CDR2 YYNGEE. J gave up 4 bases and V 3 bases, and 1 base lay outside the gene matches. The CDR3 is made up of 14 amino acids.

The chain carries TRBV28 and TRBJ1-2; no clear D. Germline V gene data show CDR1 as MDHEN and CDR2 as SYDVKM. CDR3 size: 13 residues. The V and J ends lost 5 bases and 1 base respectively, with 8 bases between them. For the CDR3, the DNA is TGTGCCAGCAGTGTCCGGGATAACTATGGCTACACCTTC. Protein: CASSVRDNYGYTF.

V usage is TRBV5-1 and J usage is TRBJ2-5, with TRBD1 identical over 10 bases. From germline, CDR1 is SGHRS and CDR2 YFSETQ. V lost 4 bases to trimming and J lost 2 bases; unmatched junction nucleotides: 2. CDR3 size: 14 residues. CDR3 nucleotides: TGCGCCAGCAGCCGGACAGGGGGACAAGAGACCCAGTACTTC. Protein: CASSRTGGQETQYF.

This clone was observed a handful of times. This chain uses TRBV6-2 or TRBV6-3 with TRBJ2-6, with no clear D. Trimming took off 4 bases at V and 5 bases at J, with 12 bases between the two ends. The CDR3 has 15 amino acids. Germline assignment: CDR1 MNHEY and CDR2 SVGEGT. In DNA, the CDR3 is TGTGCCAGCAGTTCCTCAGAACTCTGGGCCAACGTCCTGACTTTC. Residues: CASSSSELWANVLTF.

This chain uses TRBV30 with TRBJ2-6; D is ambiguous. The CDR3 length is 17 residues. The V gene lost 0 bases and the J gene lost 0 bases, with 12 bases spanning the gap. From germline, CDR1 is GTSNPN and CDR2 SVGIG (reference sequence). For the CDR3, the DNA is TGTGCCTGGAGTGTCCCAGGATTCCGCTCTGGGGCCAACGTCCTGACTTTC. This translates into CAWSVPGFRSGANVLTF.